A selection of T cell receptor beta chains follows, all from one sample in a study of blood T cell repertoires in COVID-19. TCRdb's copy holds only in-frame clones and misses some; the assay was immunoSEQ multiplex PCR. The table has around 200,000 clones, 70% to 90% seen once. The sample was PBMCs or T cells enriched from blood (not recorded which). The receptors shown here come from a woman aged 40 to 50 with acute COVID-19. The CDR3 runs from the conserved cysteine through the conserved F or W. Each record gives: D gene, J gene, CDR3 length, clone size, V gene, CDR3 protein, CDR3 DNA. The D gene is left open where the match is weak. Clone size is given for some rows only: seen once, a few or many times, or a class if the clone is expanded.

D gene: TRBD1; J gene: TRBJ2-1; CDR3 length: 15; clone size: -; V gene: TRBV9; CDR3 protein: CASSAGTGSGNEQFF; CDR3 DNA: TGTGCCAGCAGCGCTGGGACAGGGAGCGGCAATGAGCAGTTCTTC
D gene: -; J gene: TRBJ2-5; CDR3 length: 16; clone size: -; V gene: TRBV3-1/TRBV3-2; CDR3 protein: CASSQDGPRGEETQYF; CDR3 DNA: TGTGCCAGCAGCCAAGACGGGCCCCGGGGTGAGGAGACCCAGTACTTC
D gene: -; J gene: TRBJ1-6; CDR3 length: 14; clone size: -; V gene: TRBV5-1; CDR3 protein: CASSLSRGNSPLHF; CDR3 DNA: TGCGCCAGCAGCTTGAGTCGGGGGAATTCACCCCTCCACTTT
D gene: -; J gene: TRBJ1-5; CDR3 length: 14; clone size: once; V gene: TRBV28; CDR3 protein: CASSVGGQTQPQHF; CDR3 DNA: TGTGCCAGCAGCGTCGGCGGCCAGACCCAGCCCCAGCATTTT
D gene: -; J gene: TRBJ2-2; CDR3 length: 14; clone size: medium-sized; V gene: TRBV2; CDR3 protein: CASKGQSNTGELFF; CDR3 DNA: TGTGCCAGCAAGGGACAATCGAACACCGGGGAGCTGTTTTTT
D gene: TRBD1; J gene: TRBJ1-6; CDR3 length: 16; clone size: -; V gene: TRBV27; CDR3 protein: CASRVIGGGIESPLHF; CDR3 DNA: TGTGCCAGCAGGGTGATAGGAGGGGGCATAGAATCACCCCTCCACTTT
D gene: -; J gene: TRBJ1-1; CDR3 length: 15; clone size: -; V gene: TRBV7-7; CDR3 protein: CASSRLIGANTEAFF; CDR3 DNA: TGTGCCAGCAGCCGACTAATCGGAGCGAACACTGAAGCTTTCTTT
D gene: -; J gene: TRBJ1-4; CDR3 length: 13; clone size: once; V gene: TRBV27; CDR3 protein: CASSLRGLGKLFF; CDR3 DNA: TGTGCCAGCAGTTTAAGAGGGTTGGGAAAACTGTTTTTT
D gene: -; J gene: TRBJ1-2; CDR3 length: 15; clone size: -; V gene: TRBV10-3; CDR3 protein: CAISEYGESGYGYTF; CDR3 DNA: TGTGCCATCAGTGAGTACGGGGAGTCCGGCTATGGCTACACCTTC
D gene: TRBD2; J gene: TRBJ2-1; CDR3 length: 15; clone size: -; V gene: TRBV11-2; CDR3 protein: CASSQGLAGGNEQFF; CDR3 DNA: TGTGCCAGCAGCCAAGGACTAGCGGGGGGTAATGAGCAGTTCTTC